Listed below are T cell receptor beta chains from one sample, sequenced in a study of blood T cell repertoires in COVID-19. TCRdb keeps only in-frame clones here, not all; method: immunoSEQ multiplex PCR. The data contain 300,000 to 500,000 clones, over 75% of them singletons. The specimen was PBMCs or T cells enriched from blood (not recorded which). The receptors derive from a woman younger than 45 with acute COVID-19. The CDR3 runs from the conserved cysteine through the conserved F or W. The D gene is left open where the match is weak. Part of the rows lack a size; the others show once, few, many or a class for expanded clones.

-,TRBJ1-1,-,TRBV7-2,TGTGCCAGCAGCTCCGCGGCGGGGTACACTGAAGCTTTCTTT,CASSSAAGYTEAFF
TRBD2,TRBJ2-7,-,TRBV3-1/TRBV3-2,TGTGCCAGCAGCCAAGATTTTAGCGGGGGACTGAACTTC,CASSQDFSGGLNF
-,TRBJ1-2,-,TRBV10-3,TGTGCCATCAGTGAAAGACAGGCTTCTAACTATGGCTACACCTTC,CAISERQASNYGYTF
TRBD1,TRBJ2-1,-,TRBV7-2,TGTGCCAGCAGCTCGGACAGGAGGTACAATGAGCAGTTCTTC,CASSSDRRYNEQFF
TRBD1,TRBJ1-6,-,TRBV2,TGTGCCAGCAGTGAACTGGACAGGGGTAGATCACCCCTCCACTTT,CASSELDRGRSPLHF
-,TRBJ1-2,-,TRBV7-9,TGTGCCAGCAGCGTGAGTGGGCTCAGGGGTGCCTATGGCTACACCTTC,CASSVSGLRGAYGYTF
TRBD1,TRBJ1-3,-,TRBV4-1,TGCGCCAGCAGCCATTCAGCCGGGACAGGGGGCCTCGACGGAAACACCATATATTTT,CASSHSAGTGGLDGNTIYF
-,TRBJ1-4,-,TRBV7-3,TGTGCCAGCAGCCTCACCAGGAATGAAAAACTGTTTTTT,CASSLTRNEKLFF
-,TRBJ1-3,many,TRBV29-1,TGCAGCGTTTCGGGATTCTCTGGAAACACCATATATTTT,CSVSGFSGNTIYF
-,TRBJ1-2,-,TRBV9,TGTGCCAGCAGCGCTGAGGGTGGGCTCGGCTATGGCTACACCTTC,CASSAEGGLGYGYTF
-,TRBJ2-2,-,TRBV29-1,TGCAGCGTTGCCCATTGGGGGCGCGGCGGGGAGCTGTTTTTT,CSVAHWGRGGELFF
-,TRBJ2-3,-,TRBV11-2,TGTGCCAGCAGCCGTCGCCTAACAGATACGCAGTATTTT,CASSRRLTDTQYF
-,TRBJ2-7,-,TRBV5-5,TGTGCCAGCAGCTTCGACAGCTCCTACGAGCAGTACTTC,CASSFDSSYEQYF
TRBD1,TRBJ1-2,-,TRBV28,TGTGCCAGCAGCTCCGAGGGGCAGGGGGCGCACTATGGCTACACCTTC,CASSSEGQGAHYGYTF
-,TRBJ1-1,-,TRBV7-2,TGTGCCAGCAGCTTGTCCAGGGTGCCGTACACTGAAGCTTTCTTT,CASSLSRVPYTEAFF
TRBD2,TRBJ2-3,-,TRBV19,TGTGCCAGTAGTCGGCGAGCGGGGGTCACAGATACGCAGTATTTT,CASSRRAGVTDTQYF
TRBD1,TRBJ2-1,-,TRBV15,TGTGCCACCAGACGGTGGGACAGCTCCTACAATGAGCAGTTCTTC,CATRRWDSSYNEQFF
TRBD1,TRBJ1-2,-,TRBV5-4,TGTGCCAGCAGCTTGGGAGACAGGGGTAACTATGGCTACACCTTC,CASSLGDRGNYGYTF
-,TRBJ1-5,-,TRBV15,TGTGCCACCAGCGGACAACAGGAATCGTTGCAGCCCCAGCATTTT,CATSGQQESLQPQHF
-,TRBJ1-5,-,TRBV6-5,TGTGCCAGCAGTTACGCCAGCGAGCCTAGGCAGCCCCAGCATTTT,CASSYASEPRQPQHF
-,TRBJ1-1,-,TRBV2,TGTGCCAGCAGGGCTCCGGGACAACGGAACACTGAAGCTTTCTTT,CASRAPGQRNTEAFF
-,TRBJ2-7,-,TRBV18,TGTGCCAGCTCACCCTCAACAGGGATCTACGAGCAGTACTTC,CASSPSTGIYEQYF
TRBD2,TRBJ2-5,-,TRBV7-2,TGTGCCAGCAGCTCGCTAGCGGGGGGGCCAGAGACCCAGTACTTC,CASSSLAGGPETQYF
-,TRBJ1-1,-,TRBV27,TGTGCCAGCAGTCGTGAGGCGTACACTGAAGCTTTCTTT,CASSREAYTEAFF
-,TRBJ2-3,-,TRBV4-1,TGCGCCAGCAGCCAAGAGGACACAATCAGCACAGATACGCAGTATTTT,CASSQEDTISTDTQYF
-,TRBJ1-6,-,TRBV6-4,TGTGCCAGCGGGGTATCGGGGAATTCACCCCTCCACTTT,CASGVSGNSPLHF
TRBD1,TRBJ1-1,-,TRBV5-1,TGCGCCAGCAGCTCCTCCGACAGGGCCTACACTGAAGCTTTCTTT,CASSSSDRAYTEAFF
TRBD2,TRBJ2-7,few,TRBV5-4,TGTGCCAGCAGCAAGGGACTAGCGGGGACCGAGCAGTACTTC,CASSKGLAGTEQYF
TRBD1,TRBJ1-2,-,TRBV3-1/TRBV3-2,TGTGCCAGCAGCCAAGGTATTGACAGGGGGAAAATCTATGGCTACACCTTC,CASSQGIDRGKIYGYTF
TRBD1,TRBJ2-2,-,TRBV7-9,TGTGCCAGCAGCCCACGACAGGGGGCTTCCACCGGGGAGCTGTTTTTT,CASSPRQGASTGELFF
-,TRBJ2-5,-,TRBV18,TGTGCCAGCTCACCCCCGTGGGGCCTACAAGAGACCCAGTACTTC,CASSPPWGLQETQYF
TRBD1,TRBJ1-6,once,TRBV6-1,TGTGCCAGCAGTGTGTTCTGGGGACAGGGGAATTCACCCCTCCACTTT,CASSVFWGQGNSPLHF
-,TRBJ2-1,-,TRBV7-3,TGTGCCAGCAGCTTGGATCCACCTAGCTCCTACAATGAGCAGTTCTTC,CASSLDPPSSYNEQFF
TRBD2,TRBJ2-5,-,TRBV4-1,TGCGCCAGCAGCCAAAGACTAGCGGGAGAGACCCAGTACTTC,CASSQRLAGETQYF
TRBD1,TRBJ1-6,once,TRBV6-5,TGTGCCAGCAGTTACAAAAGGACAGGTGATTCACCCCTCCACTTT,CASSYKRTGDSPLHF
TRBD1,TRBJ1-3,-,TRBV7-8,TGTGCCAGCAGCTTAGGGACAGGTGGTGGAAACACCATATATTTT,CASSLGTGGGNTIYF